Each of the 24 T cell receptor beta chains below was sequenced from the same sample in a study of T cells in Graves' hyperthyroidism and ophthalmopathy. Researchers amplified the TCR beta CDR3 regions from RNA transcripts. First-round RT-PCR targeting the TCR CDR3 was performed with the HTBI primer set. TCRdb re-called the multiplex PCR reads through MiXCR, storing one row per CDR3 protein. Here the sample spans approximately 640,000 distinct CDR3 sequences, about 45% being singletons. Sequencing was performed on peripheral blood or thyroid tissue (not recorded which). The receptors shown here come from an adult man with Graves' disease, either hyperthyroidism or ophthalmopathy (not recorded which).

The rearrangement joins TRBV4-1 to TRBJ1-1; TRBD1 is a possible D gene (5 bases). Germline CDR1 is MGHRA and CDR2 is YSYEKL. Trimming took off 3 bases at V and 1 base at J, with 12 bases between the two ends. There are 15 residues in the CDR3. The CDR3, as DNA: TGCGCCAGCAGCCAGCTGGAGCAGGGGAACACTGAAGCTTTCTTT. Protein product: CASSQLEQGNTEAFF.

J is TRBJ1-6 and V is TRBV15, with 8 bases aligning to TRBD1. The CDR3 consists of 15 residues. V was clipped by 3 bases and J by 14 bases; unmatched bases: 12. The germline gives CDR1 LNHNV, CDR2 YYDKDF (reference sequence). The CDR3 region has the DNA TGTGCCACCAGCAGCCAACACAGGGGGGACCAAGCCCTCCACTTT. Protein: CATSSQHRGDQALHF.

This clonotype appeared a few times. This chain links TRBV6-1 with TRBJ2-7; D is unclear. The V gene lost 7 bases and the J gene lost 3 bases, with 19 bases spanning the gap. The CDR3 is made up of 15 amino acids. Germline CDR1 MNHNS, CDR2 SASEGT. CDR3 protein: CASTVSVYTNYEQYF. As DNA, the CDR3 is TGTGCCAGCACAGTCTCCGTATACACTAACTACGAGCAGTACTTC.

This clonotype was seen a handful of times. The chain combines TRBV7-2 with TRBJ2-2, with D uncertain. The V gene's germline CDR1 is SGHTA and CDR2 FQGNSA. This CDR3 spans 16 amino acids. The germline V and J ends were trimmed by 6 bases and 1 base, with 15 bases remaining between them. The CDR3 loop reads CASSHTADRNTGELFF. CDR3 DNA sequence: TGTGCCAGCAGTCACACGGCGGATAGGAACACCGGGGAGCTGTTTTTT. Complete variable domain (other parts from reference TRBV7-2 and TRBJ2-2): GAGVSQSPSNKVTEKGKDVELRCDPISGHTALYWYRQSLGQGLEFLIYFQGNSAPDKSGLPSDRFSAERTGGSVSTLTIQRTQQEDSAVYLCASSHTADRNTGELFFGEGSRLTVL.

V usage is TRBV25-1 and J usage is TRBJ1-2; 10 nucleotides agree with TRBD1. Per the germline V gene, CDR1 is MGHDK and CDR2 is SYGVNS. CDR3 length equals 16 residues. Germline trimming cut 3 bases from V and 3 bases from J; bases unmatched to any gene: 7. CDR3 region: CASSESGQGGHYGYTF. As DNA, the CDR3 is TGTGCCAGCAGTGAGAGTGGACAGGGGGGCCACTATGGCTACACCTTC.

The rearrangement joins TRBV9 to TRBJ1-3; 7 bases match TRBD1. This CDR3 spans 15 amino acids. Germline loops: CDR1 SGDLS, CDR2 YYNGEE. J was trimmed by 3 bases and V by 0 bases; bases with no gene match: 3. DNA of the CDR3: TGTGCCAGCAGCGTAGACAGGGGAAGTGGAAACACCATATATTTT. Translating gives CASSVDRGSGNTIYF.

This clonotype was seen at least ten times. The genes are TRBV2 and TRBJ2-2; D could derive from TRBD1 or TRBD2 (5 bases each). This CDR3 is built from 13 residues. The germline V gene encodes CDR1 SNHLY and CDR2 FYNNEI. The V end was cut by 8 bases, the J end by 10 bases, with 17 bases between. For the CDR3, the DNA is TGTGCCAGCGTGACGGGATGGGGGTCGGAGCTGTTTTTT. The encoded protein is CASVTGWGSELFF.

The chain joins TRBV10-3 to TRBJ1-2, with TRBD1 matching 7 bases. Germline V gene lookup returns CDR1 ENHRY and CDR2 SYGVKD. The V gene end was trimmed by 10 bases and the J gene end by 6 bases; junction bases not matched to a gene: 14. The CDR3 consists of 14 residues. In DNA form, the CDR3 reads TGTGCCAGCCATACAGGGGCCGGCTCAAATGGCTACACCTTC. As protein: CASHTGAGSNGYTF.

The genes are TRBV19 and TRBJ1-5; D unclear. The germline V and J ends were trimmed by 0 bases and 7 bases, with 10 bases remaining between them. CDR1 and CDR2 from the germline V gene are LNHDA and SQIVND (reference sequence). The CDR3 has 14 amino acids. This CDR3 is CASSIEGPGQPQHF. The CDR3 DNA is TGTGCCAGTAGTATAGAAGGGCCTGGACAGCCCCAGCATTTT.

This clonotype has a count of ten or more. V usage is TRBV7-3 and J usage is TRBJ1-1, with D uncertain. V dropped 0 bases and J dropped 6 bases, with 8 bases sitting between them. The CDR3 is made up of 13 amino acids. Germline CDR1 reads SGHTA; CDR2 reads FQGTGA. The CDR3 DNA reads TGTGCCAGCAGCTTAACTTTGGCAGCTGAAGCTTTCTTT. Protein product: CASSLTLAAEAFF.

The chain combines TRBV7-3 with TRBJ1-1; a possible D gene is TRBD1 (5 bases). The CDR3 totals 17 residues. Trimming removed 5 bases from V and 3 bases from J, with 22 bases in between. CDR1 is SGHTA and CDR2 is FQGTGA in the germline V gene. This chain's CDR3 is CASSRAPLGGRDTEAFF. The CDR3 bases are TGTGCCAGCAGCCGGGCCCCGTTGGGGGGTCGTGACACTGAAGCTTTCTTT.

Remarks on this clonotype: A junction end diverges from the germline sequence, so it may reflect a read error. The rearrangement uses TRBV10-3 and TRBJ1-3, with TRBD1 matching over 10 bases. This CDR3 contains 19 residues. Looked up from germline, CDR1 is ENHRY and CDR2 is SYGVKD. CDR3 nucleotides: TGTGCCAGCAGTGAAGCAGAGACAGGGGGCGCGGGCTCTGGAAACACCATATATTTT. Its translation is CASSEAETGGAGSGNTIYF.

The rearrangement joins TRBV11-2 to TRBJ2-2; D is perhaps TRBD1 (5 bases). V was cut by 4 bases and J by 3 bases, with 12 bases left in between. CDR3 size: 15 residues. Germline V CDR1 and CDR2: SGHAT, FQNNGV. CDR3 loop: CASSYFDSYTGELFF. DNA of the CDR3: TGTGCCAGCAGCTATTTCGACAGTTACACCGGGGAGCTGTTTTTT.

V and J are TRBV7-9 and TRBJ1-6; tentatively, D is TRBD1 (6 bases). The CDR3 covers 16 residues. From germline, CDR1 is SEHNR and CDR2 FQNEAQ (reference sequence). V was trimmed by 2 bases and J by 7 bases, leaving 15 bases between them. The CDR3 here is CASSLTGSRFNSPLHF. For the CDR3, the DNA is TGTGCCAGCAGCTTAACAGGGAGCCGCTTCAATTCACCCCTCCACTTT.

This clonotype came up many times. The chain combines TRBV7-8 with TRBJ1-1, with TRBD1 matching 7 bases. Germline CDR1 is SGHVS and CDR2 is FQNEAQ. The trim removed 5 bases at V and 1 base at J, leaving 7 bases unmatched. The CDR3 covers 15 residues. The CDR3, as DNA: TGTGCCAGCAGCCCGCAGACAGGGCCGAACACTGAAGCTTTCTTT. It translates to CASSPQTGPNTEAFF.

Points on this clonotype: A much larger clone differs from this one at a single base, so this may be a read error. The chain is built from TRBV10-3 and TRBJ2-7, with D uncertain. V shed 4 bases and J shed 5 bases, with 18 bases lying between them. CDR1 and CDR2 (germline): ENHRY, SYGVKD. The CDR3 totals 15 residues. CDR3 sequence reads: CAISAVGSQSDEQYF. The CDR3 DNA sequence: TGTGCCATCAGTGCAGTCGGGTCGCAGTCGGACGAGCAGTACTTC.

Notes on this clonotype: This may be a read error, as it is one base from a much larger clone. V gene TRBV7-2 combines with J gene TRBJ2-7; D is undetermined. Per the germline V gene, CDR1 is SGHTA and CDR2 is FQGNSA. The CDR3 sequence is 12 residues long. V lost 4 bases, J lost 2 bases, and 6 bases lay in between. The CDR3 protein is CASSWGPYEQYF. CDR3 sequence (DNA): TGTGCCAGCAGCTGGGGTCCCTACGAGCAGTACTTC. The whole variable domain, filled in from reference TRBV7-2 and TRBJ2-7, reads GAGVSQSPSNKVTEKGKDVELRCDPISGHTALYWYRQSLGQGLEFLIYFQGNSAPDKSGLPSDRFSAERTGGSVSTLTIQRTQQEDSAVYLCASSWGPYEQYFGPGTRLTVT.

This clonotype has just one count. This rearrangement joins TRBV6-1 to TRBJ2-7, with 7 bases that match TRBD1. The CDR3 length is 15 residues. V trimming: 6 bases; J trimming: 1 base; junction bases outside the gene matches: 9. Germline CDR1 reads MNHNS; CDR2 reads SASEGT. The CDR3 nucleotides are TGTGCCAGCAGCGCGGACAGGACGATATCCTACGAGCAGTACTTC. Translated: CASSADRTISYEQYF.

The chain couples TRBV6-1 to TRBJ2-2, with a possible D match to TRBD1 (6 bases). Trimming took 5 bases from V and 1 from J, leaving 11 bases between them. Per the germline V gene, CDR1 is MNHNS and CDR2 is SASEGT. CDR3 length: 15 amino acids. Written as DNA, the CDR3 is TGTGCCAGCAGTCTCCGGGACATGAACACCGGGGAGCTGTTTTTT. Protein: CASSLRDMNTGELFF.

The chain recombines TRBV10-3 with TRBJ1-1; a weak D match, TRBD1 (6 bases). V was shortened by 5 bases and J by 4 bases, with 23 bases between the two germline ends. The CDR3 totals 17 residues. The V gene's germline CDR1 is ENHRY and CDR2 SYGVKD. The CDR3 protein is CAISLAWGGLEGTEAFF. The CDR3 coding sequence is TGTGCCATCAGTTTAGCCTGGGGGGGCTTAGAGGGCACTGAAGCTTTCTTT.

As for this clonotype: Mismatch with germline at one junction end may stem from a read error. V gene TRBV7-3 combines with J gene TRBJ2-7, with 10 bases aligning to TRBD1. The CDR3 has 15 amino acids. Germline values: CDR1 SGHTA, CDR2 FQGTGA. In DNA, the CDR3 is TGCGCCAGCAGCCAGGGGACAGGGGTGGCCTACGAGCAGTACTTC. This sequence encodes CASSQGTGVAYEQYF.

This clonotype occurred a few times. This chain connects TRBV7-8 to TRBJ1-5, with 9 bases fitting TRBD1. Germline trimming cut 0 bases from V and 5 bases from J; bases unmatched to any gene: 8. The CDR3 is made up of 17 amino acids. In germline, CDR1 is SGHVS, CDR2 FQNEAQ. The DNA for the CDR3 is TGTGCCAGCAGCTTAGCCAGTACAGGGGGCTGGCATCAGCCCCAGCATTTT. This gives the protein CASSLASTGGWHQPQHF.

The chain employs TRBV25-1 and TRBJ2-7; 7 bases are shared with TRBD1. The CDR3 is 13 amino acids. With V trimmed by 10 bases and J by 6 bases, 12 bases remained unmatched. Germline V gene sequence: CDR1 MGHDK, CDR2 SYGVNS. The CDR3 coding sequence is TGTGCCACCAGCGGACAGGATGGGGCCGAGCAGTACTTC. Protein: CATSGQDGAEQYF.

Comment on this clonotype: A single base separates this from a much larger clone, so it may be a read error. The chain links TRBV7-9 to TRBJ2-5; the match to TRBD1 covers 9 bases. From germline, CDR1 is SEHNR and CDR2 FQNEAQ (reference sequence). The CDR3 contains 16 residues. The chain's CDR3 is CAGSPQPGTGTETQYF. CDR3 coding DNA: TGTGCCGGCAGCCCGCAGCCGGGGACAGGGACCGAGACCCAGTACTTC.